This TCR beta chain was sequenced for a study of identifying expanded T cells in peripheral blood. Points from the study as a whole: Over about two and four weeks, about 15 and 19 clones changed, versus roughly 1.2 between replicates. Clone count variance between roughly 2-week samples rose with total template count.

Profiling relied on immunoSEQ multiplex PCR, and the TCRdb table lists in-frame clones only, not all of them. The data contain some 100,000 clones, about 87% of them singletons. Turning to this clone: The antigen remains unidentified.

Collection occurred without any documented infections or immune events in donors. The clonotype originates from a person aged 18-70 years in good health. The sequencing input was blood.

The CDR3 protein is CASRPGTGREKLFF. CDR3 DNA: TGTGCCAGCAGACCCGGGACAGGGCGGGAAAAACTGTTTTTT. The chain recombines TRBV6-5 with TRBJ1-4, with TRBD1 matching over 9 bases. The CDR3 is made up of 14 amino acids. The germline V gene encodes CDR1 MNHEY and CDR2 SVGAGI. V shed 6 bases and J 8 bases; nucleotides not matched to a gene: 7.